These T cell receptor beta chains were read from a single sample in a study of blood T cell repertoires in COVID-19. Clones were read by immunoSEQ multiplex PCR, and TCRdb kept only the in-frame ones, dropping some. The data hold about 130,000 clones, with roughly three quarters observed a single time. The sequenced sample was PBMCs or T cells enriched from blood (not recorded which). These receptors were taken from a woman between 50 and 59 years old who had recovered from COVID-19. Each CDR3 is given with its conserved first and last residue. Fields, in order: D gene, clone size, V gene, J gene, CDR3 protein, CDR3 DNA. A D gene is named only where the DNA matches it firmly. Size tells how often a clone was seen (once, few, many) or the class of an expanded clone, and some rows leave it out.

d_gene: NA; abundance: NA; v_gene: TRBV21-1; j_gene: TRBJ2-2; CDR3aa: CASSKTPGGEGGELFF; CDR3nt: TGTGCCAGCAGCAAAACCCCCGGGGGGGAAGGCGGGGAGCTGTTTTTT
d_gene: TRBD1; abundance: few; v_gene: TRBV2; j_gene: TRBJ1-2; CDR3aa: CASSSRRGQSYGYTF; CDR3nt: TGTGCCAGCAGTTCCCGGCGGGGACAGTCCTATGGCTACACCTTC
d_gene: TRBD2; abundance: NA; v_gene: TRBV24-1; j_gene: TRBJ2-5; CDR3aa: CATSDSGGSGGWQETQYF; CDR3nt: TGTGCCACCAGTGATTCGGGTGGTAGCGGGGGGTGGCAAGAGACCCAGTACTTC
d_gene: TRBD1; abundance: few; v_gene: TRBV29-1; j_gene: TRBJ1-2; CDR3aa: CSVAGTAYGYTF; CDR3nt: TGCAGCGTCGCCGGGACAGCCTATGGCTACACCTTC
d_gene: NA; abundance: NA; v_gene: TRBV24-1; j_gene: TRBJ2-1; CDR3aa: CATSGNTEQFF; CDR3nt: TGTGCCACCAGTGGCAACACTGAGCAGTTCTTC
d_gene: NA; abundance: NA; v_gene: TRBV29-1; j_gene: TRBJ1-3; CDR3aa: CSVESTREFGNTIYF; CDR3nt: TGCAGCGTTGAGTCCACCCGGGAATTTGGAAACACCATATATTTT
d_gene: NA; abundance: few; v_gene: TRBV28; j_gene: TRBJ1-2; CDR3aa: CASNEAFYGYTF; CDR3nt: TGTGCCAGCAATGAGGCTTTTTATGGCTACACCTTC
d_gene: NA; abundance: NA; v_gene: TRBV4-1; j_gene: TRBJ2-1; CDR3aa: CASSQDRTRASGNEQFF; CDR3nt: TGCGCCAGCAGCCAAGATAGGACCCGGGCCTCGGGAAATGAGCAGTTCTTC
d_gene: NA; abundance: NA; v_gene: TRBV3-1/TRBV3-2; j_gene: TRBJ1-6; CDR3aa: CASSLRFDFSPLHF; CDR3nt: TGTGCCAGCAGCCTCCGATTTGACTTTTCACCCCTCCACTTT
d_gene: NA; abundance: NA; v_gene: TRBV28; j_gene: TRBJ1-6; CDR3aa: CASSSGTPLHF; CDR3nt: TGTGCCAGCAGTTCGGGGACACCCCTCCACTTT
d_gene: TRBD1; abundance: few; v_gene: TRBV27; j_gene: TRBJ1-6; CDR3aa: CASSYRGGGGSYNSPLHF; CDR3nt: TGTGCCAGCAGTTACAGGGGTGGGGGCGGCTCCTATAATTCACCCCTCCACTTT
d_gene: TRBD1; abundance: NA; v_gene: TRBV6-5; j_gene: TRBJ1-4; CDR3aa: CASRLNRGTNEKLFF; CDR3nt: TGTGCCAGCAGGCTTAACAGGGGCACTAATGAAAAACTGTTTTTT
d_gene: TRBD1; abundance: NA; v_gene: TRBV28; j_gene: TRBJ2-3; CDR3aa: CASSLGYGTGSTDTQYF; CDR3nt: TGTGCCAGCAGCCTAGGATACGGGACAGGAAGCACAGATACGCAGTATTTT
d_gene: NA; abundance: NA; v_gene: TRBV7-3; j_gene: TRBJ1-5; CDR3aa: CASSLMQGQPQHF; CDR3nt: TGTGCCAGCAGCTTAATGCAGGGCCAGCCCCAGCATTTT